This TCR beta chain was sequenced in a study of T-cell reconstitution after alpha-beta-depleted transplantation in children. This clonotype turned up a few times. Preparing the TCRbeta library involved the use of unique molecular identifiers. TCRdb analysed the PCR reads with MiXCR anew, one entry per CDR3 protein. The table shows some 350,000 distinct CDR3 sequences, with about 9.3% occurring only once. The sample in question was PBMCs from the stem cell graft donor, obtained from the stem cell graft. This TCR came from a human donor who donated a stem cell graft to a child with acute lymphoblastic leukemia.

CDR3 coding DNA: TGTGCCAGCAGCTCTGCCCATCCAGCGGGCTCCTACGAGCAGTACTTC. This gives the protein CASSSAHPAGSYEQYF. The chain employs TRBV11-2 and TRBJ2-7, with a possible D match to TRBD2 (6 bases). There are 16 residues in the CDR3. Germline CDR1 and CDR2: SGHAT and FQNNGV. The V and J ends lost 4 bases and 0 bases respectively, with 16 bases between them.